The TCR beta chain described here comes from a study of blood T cell repertoires in COVID-19. Study overall: The cDNA or gDNA used as material had been derived from T cells, B-cell-depleted T cells, or PBMCs.

V was pared by 7 bases and J by 2 bases, with 9 bases between. Germline CDR1 is WNHNN and CDR2 is SYGVQD (reference sequence). The CDR3 consists of 12 residues. The method was immunoSEQ multiplex PCR; TCRdb's version includes in-frame clones alone and lacks a portion of them. The data hold around 280,000 clones, with around 88% observed a single time. This sequence was found in a woman in her forties who had recovered from COVID-19. J is TRBJ2-7 and V is TRBV10-1, with D hard to call. The sequenced sample consisted of PBMCs or T cells enriched from blood (not recorded which). CDR3 in amino acids: CASKIQTYEQYF. CDR3 DNA sequence: TGCGCCAGCAAGATACAGACCTACGAGCAGTACTTC.